Listed here are 24 T cell receptor beta chains from one sample, sequenced in a study of blood T cell repertoires in COVID-19. The repertoire was sequenced with immunoSEQ multiplex PCR; TCRdb's copy has only in-frame clones and lacks some. The sample lists around 350,000 clones, approximately 86% occurring once. The sequenced sample consisted of peripheral blood. The receptors were gathered from a human donor in a cohort sampled during active COVID-19.

The CDR3 reads CASRPTQVTGGLADEQYF. The CDR3 DNA reads TGTGCCAGCAGACCAACTCAGGTGACAGGCGGTTTGGCGGACGAGCAGTACTTC. J is TRBJ2-7 and V is TRBV21-1; the D segment call TRBD1 is taken from the table without a DNA check. TRBV21-1 counts as a pseudogene. This CDR3 comprises 18 residues.

The table lists this clone with a few counts. J is TRBJ2-1 and V is TRBV5-1; 7 bases match TRBD2. The trim removed 0 bases at V and 6 bases at J, leaving 6 bases unmatched. The CDR3 contains 15 residues. The V gene's germline CDR1 is SGHRS and CDR2 YFSETQ. Here the CDR3 reads CASSLVAGVGNEQFF. CDR3 nucleotide sequence: TGCGCCAGCAGCTTGGTCGCGGGAGTAGGCAATGAGCAGTTCTTC.

This chain uses TRBV10-3 with TRBJ2-1; TRBD2 aligns across 14 bases. CDR3 length: 16 residues. The V segment lost 11 bases and the J segment 12 bases; nucleotides outside the gene matches: 18. The germline CDR1 and CDR2 sequences are ENHRY and SYGVKD. The CDR3 DNA follows: TGTGCCGCCGGAGGGGAAGCGGGACTAGCGGGGGTCGGGCAGTTCTTC. Amino acid sequence: CAAGGEAGLAGVGQFF.

The chain carries TRBV2 and TRBJ2-7, with 7 bases lining up with TRBD1. The CDR3 runs 15 residues. The J segment lost 4 bases and the V segment lost 5 bases, leaving 11 bases of the junction unmatched. Germline V gives CDR1 SNHLY, CDR2 FYNNEI. CDR3 in DNA: TGTGCCAGCAGTCCCCCCCAGGGGGTCGTGTACGAGCAGTACTTC. It codes for CASSPPQGVVYEQYF.

The chain uses TRBV19 and TRBJ2-1, with 10 nucleotides matching TRBD2. The trim removed 3 bases at V and 7 bases at J, leaving 9 bases unmatched. CDR3 length: 16 residues. Per the germline V gene, CDR1 is LNHDA and CDR2 is SQIVND (reference sequence). Here the CDR3 DNA reads TGTGCCAGTAGTATCCCCCGACTAGCGGGTAAGAATGAGCAGTTCTTC. It codes for CASSIPRLAGKNEQFF.

The chain has TRBV27 and TRBJ2-5; a possible D gene is TRBD2 (7 bases). Germline V CDR1 and CDR2: MNHEY, SMNVEV (reference sequence). Between the trimmed V and J ends, which lost 4 bases and 4 bases, there was a span of 16 bases. This CDR3 region has 15 residues. The CDR3 is CASSYMSGGRETQYF. For the CDR3, the DNA is TGTGCCAGCAGTTACATGTCCGGGGGGCGAGAGACCCAGTACTTC.

This sequence joins TRBV5-5 and TRBJ2-4, with 10 bases matching TRBD1. The CDR3 is 16 residues long. Losses at the gene ends were 2 bases for V and 1 base for J; bases not matched to a gene: 3. Per germline, CDR1 SGHKS and CDR2 YYEKEE (reference sequence). Here the CDR3 reads CASSFVGQGAKNIQYF. The CDR3 DNA follows: TGTGCCAGCAGCTTTGTGGGACAGGGGGCCAAAAACATTCAGTACTTC.

The V call is TRBV3-1 (or the pseudogene TRBV3-2), the J call TRBJ2-2, with 7 bases that match TRBD2. The CDR3 has 14 residues. J was trimmed by 7 bases and V by 2 bases; bases with no gene match: 4. Germline CDR1 reads LGHDT; CDR2 reads YNNKEL (reference sequence). CDR3 in DNA: TGTGCCAGCAGCCAACGGGAGGAGGGCGGGGAGCTGTTTTTT. Protein sequence: CASSQREEGGELFF.

The chain recombines TRBV7-8 with TRBJ2-7, with 9 positions matching TRBD1. The V segment lost 1 base and the J segment 2 bases; nucleotides outside the gene matches: 15. The CDR3 contains 19 residues. Looked up from germline, CDR1 is SGHVS and CDR2 is FQNEAQ. The CDR3 reads CASSLEAMRRQGVPYEQYF. DNA for the CDR3: TGTGCCAGCAGCTTAGAGGCCATGAGACGACAGGGGGTTCCCTACGAGCAGTACTTC.

The CDR3, as DNA: TGTGCCAGCAGTGTGGAGGTTACAGATACGCAGTATTTT. It encodes CASSVEVTDTQYF. The genes are TRBV6-4 and TRBJ2-3; possible D gene TRBD2, 5 bases. V was clipped by 4 bases and J by 3 bases, with 8 bases between them. CDR3 size: 13 residues. Germline V gives CDR1 MRHNA, CDR2 SNTAGT.

This clone was recorded only once. J is TRBJ2-3 and V is TRBV7-3; TRBD1 might be the D (6 bases). V shed 4 bases and J shed 6 bases, with 11 bases lying between them. The length of the CDR3 is 13 residues. Germline V gene data show CDR1 as SGHTA and CDR2 as FQGTGA. The CDR3 region is CASSSFRGDTQYF. In nucleotides, the CDR3 is TGTGCCAGCAGCTCCTTCAGGGGTGATACGCAGTATTTT. The full variable domain, completed using reference TRBV7-3 and TRBJ2-3, is GAGVSQTPSNKVTEKGKYVELRCDPISGHTALYWYRQSLGQGPEFLIYFQGTGAADDSGLPNDRFFAVRPEGSVSTLKIQRTERGDSAVYLCASSSFRGDTQYFGPGTRLTVL.

The chain carries TRBV5-1 and TRBJ2-1; TRBD1 aligns across 10 bases. CDR3 size: 15 residues. CDR1 and CDR2 (germline): SGHRS, YFSETQ. J was trimmed by 9 bases and V by 4 bases; bases with no gene match: 10. The chain's CDR3 is CASSPRQGAIGEQFF. The CDR3 DNA sequence: TGCGCCAGCAGCCCGCGACAGGGGGCTATTGGTGAGCAGTTCTTC.

The chain employs TRBV11-3 and TRBJ2-3; D is uncertain. The germline CDR1 and CDR2 sequences are SGHNT and YENEEA. The CDR3 totals 12 residues. V lost 1 base and J lost 6, with 5 bases in between. CDR3 protein: CASSLARDTQYF. Written as DNA, the CDR3 is TGTGCCAGCAGCTTAGCCCGGGATACGCAGTATTTT.

Comments on this clone: This sample includes further DNA sequences coding for the same CDR3. The chain has TRBV7-3 and TRBJ2-5, with D perhaps matching TRBD1 (6 bases). The CDR3 is made up of 13 amino acids. V was clipped by 2 bases and J by 2 bases, with 6 bases between them. Germline CDR1 SGHTA, CDR2 FQGTGA. CDR3 residues: CASSLQGQETQYF. As DNA, the CDR3 is TGTGCCAGCAGCTTACAGGGGCAAGAGACCCAGTACTTC. The full variable domain, rest sourced from reference TRBV7-3 and TRBJ2-5, is GAGVSQTPSNKVTEKGKYVELRCDPISGHTALYWYRQSLGQGPEFLIYFQGTGAADDSGLPNDRFFAVRPEGSVSTLKIQRTERGDSAVYLCASSLQGQETQYFGPGTRLLVL.

V and J are TRBV5-6 and TRBJ2-1; the D is unclear. The CDR3 is 16 amino acids. Trimming stripped 1 base from V and 9 bases from J, with 20 bases between. Germline CDR1 is SGHDT and CDR2 is YYEEEE. This chain's CDR3 is CASSLWYSGGVGEQFF. CDR3 sequence (DNA): TGTGCCAGCAGCTTGTGGTATTCCGGCGGAGTGGGTGAGCAGTTCTTC. Full variable domain (rest looked up from reference TRBV5-6 and TRBJ2-1): DAGVTQSPTHLIKTRGQQVTLRCSPKSGHDTVSWYQQALGQGPQFIFQYYEEEERQRGNFPDRFSGHQFPNYSSELNVNALLLGDSALYLCASSLWYSGGVGEQFFGPGTRLTVL.

The chain joins TRBV7-9 to TRBJ2-5, with a weak D call TRBD2 (5 bases). The germline V gene encodes CDR1 SEHNR and CDR2 FQNEAQ (reference sequence). The CDR3 has 14 residues. Trimming cost V 5 bases and J 5 bases, with 15 bases left between them. The CDR3 reads CASSEGRTWETQYF. CDR3 DNA: TGTGCCAGCAGCGAGGGTCGGACGTGGGAGACCCAGTACTTC.

The rearrangement joins TRBV15 to TRBJ1-3; weak D call: TRBD1 (5 bases). The CDR3 length is 15 residues. Germline CDR1 reads LNHNV; CDR2 reads YYDKDF (reference sequence). Trimming shortened V by 3 bases and J by 2 bases, and 11 bases separated the two germline ends. CDR3 sequence: CATSSLGGPGNTIYF. The CDR3 DNA sequence: TGTGCCACCAGCAGCTTGGGGGGTCCTGGAAACACCATATATTTT.

The chain has TRBV7-3 and TRBJ2-3, with 9 bases fitting TRBD2. The CDR3 contains 16 residues. CDR1 and CDR2 from the germline V gene are SGHTA and FQGTGA. The trim removed 1 base at V and 4 bases at J, leaving 6 bases unmatched. The CDR3 is CASSLNGGGAADTQYF. Here the CDR3 DNA reads TGTGCCAGCAGCTTAAATGGCGGGGGGGCGGCAGATACGCAGTATTTT.

The chain carries TRBV10-3 and TRBJ1-1; D is undetermined. V was cut by 10 bases and J by 8 bases, with 20 bases left in between. The CDR3 consists of 13 residues. CDR1 is ENHRY, CDR2 SYGVKD, per germline. The CDR3 DNA sequence: TGTGCCACCGGGATCACGCAGCGGGCGGAAGCTTTCTTT. Encoded protein: CATGITQRAEAFF.

V gene TRBV5-1 combines with J gene TRBJ2-6, with D tentatively TRBD2 (6 bases). Trimming removed 0 bases at V and 2 bases at J, with 9 bases between. This CDR3 is built from 16 residues. CDR1 and CDR2 (germline): SGHRS, YFSETQ. The CDR3 loop reads CASSLVGEAGANVLTF. The DNA for the CDR3 is TGCGCCAGCAGCTTGGTGGGGGAGGCTGGGGCCAACGTCCTGACTTTC.

This chain joins TRBV27 and TRBJ2-7, with D perhaps TRBD2 (5 bases). The germline V gene encodes CDR1 MNHEY and CDR2 SMNVEV (reference sequence). There are 15 residues in the CDR3. Trimming removed 2 bases from V and 1 base from J, with 12 bases in between. Here the CDR3 reads CASSLGVTGSYEQYF. Written as DNA, the CDR3 is TGTGCCAGCAGTTTAGGGGTCACGGGATCCTACGAGCAGTACTTC.

This chain uses TRBV6-4 with TRBJ1-3; D not resolved. Trimming cost V 4 bases and J 2 bases, with 6 bases left between them. CDR3 size: 13 residues. From germline, CDR1 is MRHNA and CDR2 SNTAGT. The CDR3 sequence is CASSAEAGNTIYF. The CDR3 bases are TGTGCCAGCAGTGCAGAGGCTGGAAACACCATATATTTT.

The rearrangement links TRBV28 to TRBJ1-1; D is perhaps TRBD1 (5 bases). The germline V gene encodes CDR1 MDHEN and CDR2 SYDVKM. The CDR3 contains 12 residues. V was shortened by 3 bases and J by 12 bases, with 14 bases between the two germline ends. CDR3 region: CASSLQGDETFF. In nucleotides, the CDR3 is TGTGCCAGCAGTTTGCAGGGCGATGAGACTTTCTTT.

The V gene is TRBV6-5, the J gene TRBJ2-7; 7 bases fit TRBD1. The ends lost 5 bases at V and 2 bases at J; junction bases unmatched: 9. The CDR3 has 15 amino acids. Germline V gives CDR1 MNHEY, CDR2 SVGAGI. CDR3 loop: CASSLPGQNTYEQYF. The CDR3 DNA is TGTGCCAGCAGTCTGCCGGGACAGAATACCTACGAGCAGTACTTC.